These T cell receptor beta chains were read from a single sample in a study of CD8 T cells in Susac syndrome. TCRdb reanalysed the immunoSEQ multiplex PCR reads using MiXCR and keeps one entry per CDR3 protein. The table has 84,000 or so distinct CDR3 sequences, roughly 94% seen once. Sequencing was done on a sample of CD8+ T cells from PBMCs. These receptors were taken from a human donor with Susac syndrome. The CDR3 runs from the conserved cysteine through the conserved F or W. The size entry is marked missing in some rows and otherwise reads once, few, many or a size class.

>TRBJ2-3|NA|TRBV12-3/TRBV12-4
CASTPHVAGEGDTQYF
>TRBJ2-4|NA|TRBV14
CASSPLAKNIQYF
>TRBJ2-3|NA|TRBV5-6
CASSPDRGKADTQYF
>TRBJ1-1|NA|TRBV5-1
CASSSSSMNTEAFF
>TRBJ2-7|NA|TRBV14
CASSQPPSGSFYEQYF
>TRBJ2-7|NA|TRBV27
CASSPSGGQRTYEQYF
>TRBJ1-5|NA|TRBV12-5
CASGQAYSNQPQHF
>TRBJ2-2|NA|TRBV12-5
CASGWTGELFF
>TRBJ1-1|NA|TRBV7-2
CASNREDGYLTEAFF
>TRBJ2-5|NA|TRBV3-1
CASSQDSRQEETQYF
>TRBJ2-5|NA|TRBV2
CASSDRTGRASIQETQYF
>TRBJ2-7|NA|TRBV30
CAWVTFHEQYF
>TRBJ2-3|NA|TRBV28
CASSFYEGRTDTQYF
>TRBJ2-3|NA|TRBV11-2
CASSIDRGSTDTQYF
>TRBJ1-1|NA|TRBV13
CASSLSGRAFF
>TRBJ2-6|NA|TRBV6-1
CASSVRDSAGANVLTF
>TRBJ2-5|NA|TRBV5-1
CASSNGLAGDPGTQYF
>TRBJ2-1|NA|TRBV29-1
CSVEAPGLAGAYNEQFF
>TRBJ2-7|NA|TRBV30
CAWSVVQSYEQYF
>TRBJ1-5|once|TRBV7-6
CASSPERGISQPQHF
>TRBJ1-5|NA|TRBV12-3/TRBV12-4
CASSLYAQPQHF
>TRBJ1-4|NA|TRBV12-3/TRBV12-4
CASSPLGATNEKLFF
>TRBJ2-1|NA|TRBV15
CAASRDDRGPHNEQFF
>TRBJ2-7|NA|TRBV10-3
CAISESGLRDEYSYEQYF
>TRBJ2-7|NA|TRBV27
CASTLSASGAYEQYF
>TRBJ1-5|NA|TRBV6-2/TRBV6-3
CASSYSEYSNQPQHF
>TRBJ2-3|NA|TRBV4-3
CASSQASGLSTDTQYF
>TRBJ2-7|few|TRBV6-5
CASSYDSSYEQYF
>TRBJ1-1|NA|TRBV27
CASSLSGMNTEAFF